These T cell receptor beta chains were read from a single sample in a study of identifying expanded T cells in peripheral blood. Some clones are missing from TCRdb's copy, which holds only in-frame ones; the method was immunoSEQ multiplex PCR. Here the sample spans 81,000 or so clones, roughly 89% being singletons. Specimen: blood. Receptor source: a person aged 18 to 70 in good health. The CDR3 runs from the conserved cysteine through the conserved F or W. D genes are given only for firm matches.

cdr3_aa | cdr3_nt | v_call | cdr3_length | d_call | j_call
CASSPQGSARRKLFF | TGTGCCAGCAGCCCCCAGGGTTCGGCCCGAAGGAAACTGTTTTTT | TRBV7-2 | 15 | NA | TRBJ1-4
CASSPPGLLSGEQYF | TGTGCCAGCAGCCCCCCGGGACTCCTCTCGGGCGAGCAGTACTTC | TRBV13 | 15 | NA | TRBJ2-7
CASSPPCDYRVVLFYEQYF | TGTGCCAGCTCGCCCCCCTGCGACTACAGGGTTGTTCTATTCTACGAGCAGTACTTC | TRBV21-1 | 19 | NA | TRBJ2-7
CASSPYDGRAYEQYF | TGTGCCAGCAGTCCTTACGACGGGAGGGCCTACGAGCAGTACTTC | TRBV28 | 15 | TRBD2 | TRBJ2-7
CAISPRPGLASGSGSEQYF | TGTGCCATCAGTCCCCGACCCGGGCTGGCTAGCGGGAGCGGGAGCGAGCAGTACTTC | TRBV10-3 | 19 | TRBD2 | TRBJ2-7
CASSLRQGTGTEAFF | TGCGCCAGCAGCTTACGACAGGGAACGGGCACTGAAGCTTTCTTT | TRBV5-1 | 15 | TRBD1 | TRBJ1-1
CASSLRAGGPDSNQPQHF | TGTGCCAGCAGCTTAAGGGCAGGGGGTCCCGATAGCAATCAGCCCCAGCATTTT | TRBV7-6 | 18 | TRBD1 | TRBJ1-5
CASSEFGRNYEQYF | TGTGCCAGCAGTGAATTCGGGCGGAACTACGAGCAGTACTTC | TRBV25-1 | 14 | NA | TRBJ2-7
CASSLVPGSKETQYF | TGTGCCAGCAGCTTAGTCCCAGGGTCGAAAGAGACCCAGTACTTC | TRBV7-9 | 15 | NA | TRBJ2-5
CASRWDASYEQYF | TGTGCCAGCCGCTGGGACGCATCCTACGAGCAGTACTTC | TRBV6-6 | 13 | NA | TRBJ2-7
CASSSRTGSTDTQYF | TGTGCCAGCAGCTCCCGGACAGGCAGCACAGATACGCAGTATTTT | TRBV11-1 | 15 | TRBD1 | TRBJ2-3